These 22 T cell receptor beta chains originate from one sample sequenced in a study of vaccination effects on CD4 cells after COVID-19. Which antigens these TCRs recognize remains unknown. Data came from immunoSEQ multiplex PCR; TCRdb stores just in-frame clones and leaves some out. The repertoire holds fewer than 40,000 clones, with approximately 84% as singletons. Sequencing was preceded by expansion of antigen-specific CD4+ T cells with viral peptide pools in the ViraFEST assay. At the end of about ten days of culture, CD4+ T cells were isolated. Each participant received a vaccine that was either BNT162b2 or mRNA-1273, given as two doses. Sequenced material: CD4+ T cells from PBMCs cultured with HCoV-NL63 spike peptides, taken after COVID-19 vaccination. These receptor sequences come from a human donor who received a COVID-19 vaccine. Some clones in this sample may be carry-over from other donors' samples.

The chain couples TRBV19 to TRBJ1-1; D remains unclear. The germline gives CDR1 LNHDA, CDR2 SQIVND (reference sequence). Trimming removed 6 bases at V and 5 bases at J, with 13 bases between. CDR3 length equals 13 residues. The CDR3 spells CASRDWGTTEAFF. The CDR3 DNA reads as TGTGCCAGTAGAGACTGGGGTACTACTGAAGCTTTCTTT. Full variable domain (remainder filled in from reference TRBV19 and TRBJ1-1): DGGITQSPKYLFRKEGQNVTLSCEQNLNHDAMYWYRQDPGQGLRLIYYSQIVNDFQKGDIAEGYSVSREKKESFPLTVTSAQKNPTAFYLCASRDWGTTEAFFGQGTRLTVV.

The chain employs TRBV24-1 and TRBJ2-6, with 8 bases fitting TRBD1. V trimming: 4 bases; J trimming: 3 bases; junction bases outside the gene matches: 4. From germline, CDR1 is KGHDR and CDR2 SFDVKD. The CDR3 loop spans 16 amino acids. CDR3 region: CATSDQGAFGANVLTF. The CDR3 DNA reads TGTGCCACCAGTGACCAGGGGGCTTTTGGGGCCAACGTCCTGACTTTC.

Only one count was recorded for this clone. This chain joins TRBV4-1 and TRBJ1-2, with 10 nucleotides matching TRBD1. V dropped 1 base and J dropped 6; count of bases not matched to a gene: 11. Looked up from germline, CDR1 is MGHRA and CDR2 is YSYEKL. This CDR3 comprises 17 residues. The CDR3 sequence: CASSQAVDRGLFNGYTF. The CDR3 DNA reads TGCGCCAGCAGCCAAGCGGTTGACAGGGGGCTTTTTAATGGCTACACCTTC.

The V and J genes are TRBV6-2 or TRBV6-3 and TRBJ1-1; 7 bases are a match to TRBD1. Trimming cost V 0 bases and J 5 bases; bases outside gene matches: 15. This CDR3 is built from 18 residues. Germline CDR1 MNHEY, CDR2 SVGEGT. The CDR3 sequence: CASSYSPLGQALGTEAFF. CDR3 DNA sequence: TGTGCCAGCAGTTACTCCCCCCTTGGACAGGCCCTGGGGACTGAAGCTTTCTTT.

The DNA for the CDR3 is TGTGCCAGCAGCTTACAGGGGACAGGCACGTCTGGGGCCAACGTCCTGACTTTC. Its translation: CASSLQGTGTSGANVLTF. The chain couples TRBV7-2 to TRBJ2-6, with 8 bases that match TRBD1. J gave up 1 base and V 2 bases, and 7 bases lay outside the gene matches. There are 18 residues in the CDR3. The germline V gene encodes CDR1 SGHTA and CDR2 FQGNSA.

The chain combines TRBV7-2 with TRBJ2-3; D is ambiguous. Germline V CDR1 and CDR2: SGHTA, FQGNSA. CDR3 length equals 12 residues. Trimming cost V 2 bases and J 8 bases, with 8 bases left between them. As DNA, the CDR3 is TGTGCCAGCAGCTTACAGCGCGCTACGCAGTATTTT. This codes for CASSLQRATQYF.

This clone was found a few times. The chain combines TRBV5-5 with TRBJ1-1, with D tentatively TRBD1 (6 bases). The germline gives CDR1 SGHKS, CDR2 YYEKEE (reference sequence). The CDR3 has 15 residues. V was cut by 4 bases and J by 3 bases, with 16 bases left in between. The CDR3 region is CASSAYAGGDTEAFF. The CDR3 region has the DNA TGTGCCAGCAGCGCTTATGCGGGGGGCGACACTGAAGCTTTCTTT.

This rearrangement joins TRBV15 to TRBJ1-1; 8 bases align to TRBD1. The CDR3 runs 13 residues. The V and J ends lost 5 bases and 5 bases, in that order; junction bases with no gene match: 4. CDR1 is LNHNV and CDR2 is YYDKDF in the germline V gene (reference sequence). The CDR3 spells CATSATGETEAFF. The CDR3 nucleotides are TGTGCCACCAGCGCGACAGGGGAGACTGAAGCTTTCTTT.

Worth noting for this clone: A read error may account for a junction end that differs from germline. The V call is TRBV5-1, the J call TRBJ2-4; 7 nucleotides line up with TRBD1. The germline V gene encodes CDR1 SGHRS and CDR2 YFSETQ. CDR3 size: 11 residues. CDR3 DNA sequence: TGCGCCAGCAGCTTAGGACAGGACCAGCACTTC. It translates to CASSLGQDQHF.

Here the CDR3 DNA reads TGTGCCAGCAGCCTCAGTACAGGGGGTGGTGGCTACACCTTC. Translating gives CASSLSTGGGGYTF. The V call is TRBV7-2, the J call TRBJ1-2, with 8 nucleotides matching TRBD1. This CDR3 contains 14 residues. Per germline, CDR1 SGHTA and CDR2 FQGNSA. V shed 5 bases, J shed 7 bases, and the junction held 9 bases outside the gene matches.

The rearrangement joins TRBV6-2 or TRBV6-3 to TRBJ1-1; 7 nucleotides match TRBD1. The germline gives CDR1 MNHEY, CDR2 SVGEGT. The CDR3 sequence is 16 residues long. J was trimmed by 1 base and V by 2 bases; bases with no gene match: 7. The CDR3 sequence: CASSYGRGAGNTEAFF. In DNA, the CDR3 is TGTGCCAGCAGTTACGGCAGGGGGGCCGGGAACACTGAAGCTTTCTTT.

This clone was counted once. The rearrangement links TRBV5-1 to TRBJ2-2, with TRBD1 as a possible D gene (6 bases). CDR1 and CDR2 from the germline V gene are SGHRS and YFSETQ. The CDR3 covers 18 residues. Trimming pared 1 base from V and 3 bases from J, leaving 19 bases between. The CDR3 coding sequence is TGCGCCAGCAGCTTGACCAGGGACAATATAGGGTACACCGGGGAGCTGTTTTTT. This translates into CASSLTRDNIGYTGELFF.

This clone has more than one count but fewer than ten. The chain couples TRBV19 to TRBJ2-2; D gene uncertain. Germline V CDR1 and CDR2: LNHDA, SQIVND (reference sequence). V lost 6 bases and J 2 bases, leaving 31 bases between the germline ends. The CDR3 runs to 21 residues. CDR3 sequence (DNA): TGTGCCAGTAGATACCTCTCTACCAACGTGAGGCCGTTCGTTAACACCGGGGAGCTGTTTTTT. Translation gives CASRYLSTNVRPFVNTGELFF. The full variable domain, in which reference TRBV19 and TRBJ2-2 provide the parts outside the CDR3, is DGGITQSPKYLFRKEGQNVTLSCEQNLNHDAMYWYRQDPGQGLRLIYYSQIVNDFQKGDIAEGYSVSREKKESFPLTVTSAQKNPTAFYLCASRYLSTNVRPFVNTGELFFGEGSRLTVL.

This sequence joins TRBV2 and TRBJ1-1, with D unclear. The CDR3 contains 13 residues. CDR1 and CDR2 (germline): SNHLY, FYNNEI. V dropped 6 bases and J dropped 2 bases, with 10 bases sitting between them. In DNA form, the CDR3 reads TGTGCCAGCAGGGTGTCAGGTAACACTGAAGCTTTCTTT. The encoded protein is CASRVSGNTEAFF.

V usage is TRBV12-3 or TRBV12-4 and J usage is TRBJ2-7; D gene ambiguous. This CDR3 has 11 residues. V was trimmed by 6 bases and J by 0 bases, leaving 3 bases between them. CDR3 nucleotide sequence: TGTGCCAGCAGCCACTCCTACGAGCAGTACTTC. This codes for CASSHSYEQYF.

The chain is built from TRBV28 and TRBJ1-2, with D uncertain. The germline gives CDR1 MDHEN, CDR2 SYDVKM. Between the trimmed V and J ends, which lost 7 bases and 4 bases, there was a span of 16 bases. CDR3 length equals 14 residues. CDR3 in amino acids: CASITSTASYGYTF. The CDR3 nucleotides read TGTGCCAGCATCACGAGTACAGCTTCCTATGGCTACACCTTC.

In its sample, this clone was seen a few times. The chain is built from TRBV7-9 and TRBJ1-2; 8 bases map to TRBD1. The CDR3 length is 14 residues. The germline V gene encodes CDR1 SEHNR and CDR2 FQNEAQ (reference sequence). V was clipped by 2 bases and J by 8 bases; unmatched bases: 7. The CDR3 loop reads CASSLSDRVMGYTF. In DNA form, the CDR3 reads TGTGCCAGCAGCTTATCGGACAGGGTTATGGGCTACACCTTC.

The chain joins TRBV5-1 to TRBJ2-1; D is perhaps TRBD2 (6 bases). The V gene's germline CDR1 is SGHRS and CDR2 YFSETQ. With 5 bases removed from V and 5 bases from J, the gap between germline ends came to 14 bases. This CDR3 spans 14 amino acids. The CDR3 is CASSPGTGDNEQFF. The CDR3 nucleotides are TGCGCCAGCAGTCCCGGGACTGGAGACAATGAGCAGTTCTTC. The whole variable domain, filled in from reference TRBV5-1 and TRBJ2-1, reads KAGVTQTPRYLIKTRGQQVTLSCSPISGHRSVSWYQQTPGQGLQFLFEYFSETQRNKGNFPGRFSGRQFSNSRSEMNVSTLELGDSALYLCASSPGTGDNEQFFGPGTRLTVL.

The CDR3 reads CASGLVLGGNGNTIYF. In DNA form, the CDR3 reads TGTGCTAGTGGTTTGGTATTGGGAGGGAACGGAAACACCATATATTTT. V gene TRBV12-5 combines with J gene TRBJ1-3; D not resolved. Trimming removed 0 bases from V and 4 bases from J, with 13 bases in between. The CDR3 is made up of 16 amino acids. The germline V gene has CDR1 LGHNT and CDR2 FRNRAP.

This chain uses TRBV2 with TRBJ1-1; TRBD1 aligns across 7 bases. The CDR3 length is 13 residues. Germline CDR1 and CDR2: SNHLY and FYNNEI. Trimming removed 8 bases from V and 1 base from J; junction bases left unmatched: 4. This chain's CDR3 is CASGQESNTEAFF. CDR3 bases: TGTGCCAGCGGACAGGAATCGAACACTGAAGCTTTCTTT.

In nucleotides, the CDR3 is TGTGCCAGCAGCTCACGGGGGACCAAAGAGACCCAGTACTTC. Its protein is CASSSRGTKETQYF. V gene TRBV9 combines with J gene TRBJ2-5; possible D gene TRBD2, 6 bases. Looked up from germline, CDR1 is SGDLS and CDR2 is YYNGEE. Trimming pared 4 bases from V and 3 bases from J, leaving 13 bases between. The CDR3 runs to 14 residues. The variable domain in full, with the rest retrieved from reference TRBV9 and TRBJ2-5, is DSGVTQTPKHLITATGQRVTLRCSPRSGDLSVYWYQQSLDQGLQFLIQYYNGEERAKGNILERFSAQQFPDLHSELNLSSLELGDSALYFCASSSRGTKETQYFGPGTRLLVL.

The rearrangement links TRBV15 to TRBJ1-2; TRBD1 matches 10 bases. V shed 1 base and J 4 bases; nucleotides not matched to a gene: 0. Germline CDR1 is LNHNV and CDR2 is YYDKDF (reference sequence). The CDR3 runs 14 residues. The CDR3 bases are TGTGCCACCAGCAGAGGACAGGGGGCCTATGGCTACACCTTC. It is translated as CATSRGQGAYGYTF.